The 31 T cell receptor beta chains presented below share a single source sample, sequenced in a study of T cells in tumors after PD-1 blockade. Produced via immunoSEQ multiplex PCR; TCRdb's table is partial and in-frame only. The sample records some 24,000 clones, roughly 80% being singletons. The sample here was PBMCs, taken after anti-PD-1 treatment. Receptors originate from a human donor with basal cell carcinoma.

J is TRBJ1-4 and V is TRBV29-1; D is possibly TRBD1 (6 bases). The CDR3 is made up of 14 amino acids. The germline gives CDR1 SQVTM, CDR2 ANQGSEA. Trimming cost V 2 bases and J 7 bases, with 14 bases left between them. The CDR3 spells CSVESGGGGEKLFF. CDR3 in DNA: TGCAGCGTTGAATCCGGTGGGGGCGGTGAAAAACTGTTTTTT. The whole variable domain, remainder taken from reference TRBV29-1 and TRBJ1-4, is SAVISQKPSRDICQRGTSLTIQCQVDSQVTMMFWYRQQPGQSLTLIATANQGSEATYESGFVIDKFPISRPNLTFSTLTVSNMSPEDSSIYLCSVESGGGGEKLFFGSGTQLSVL.

This chain links TRBV5-1 with TRBJ2-7; 8 bases are shared with TRBD2. V shed 0 bases and J 6 bases; nucleotides not matched to a gene: 8. CDR1 SGHRS and CDR2 YFSETQ come from the germline V gene. The length of the CDR3 is 15 residues. The CDR3: CASSLVSAGGTEQYF. DNA of the CDR3: TGCGCCAGCAGCTTGGTTTCGGCGGGGGGAACCGAGCAGTACTTC.

The chain carries TRBV5-1 and TRBJ1-4; no reliable D call. In germline, CDR1 is SGHRS, CDR2 YFSETQ. V was shortened by 2 bases and J by 5 bases, with 10 bases between the two germline ends. The CDR3 is 14 residues long. The CDR3: CASSFSNPNEKLFF. The CDR3 DNA is TGCGCCAGCAGCTTCTCGAACCCAAATGAAAAACTGTTTTTT.

V and J are TRBV6-6 and TRBJ2-6; D might be TRBD2 (6 bases). This CDR3 comprises 15 residues. Deletions cut 6 bases from V and 2 bases from J, with 11 bases between. CDR1 MNHNY and CDR2 SVGAGI come from the germline V gene (reference sequence). CDR3 residues: CASSLAGTGANVLTF. The DNA for the CDR3 is TGTGCCAGCAGCCTGGCGGGAACTGGGGCCAACGTCCTGACTTTC.

This clone was detected a few times. The chain couples TRBV5-1 to TRBJ1-1; D is perhaps TRBD1 (6 bases). The CDR3 totals 13 residues. Germline lookup yields CDR1 SGHRS and CDR2 YFSETQ. Trimming shortened V by 3 bases and J by 11 bases, and 17 bases separated the two germline ends. The CDR3 sequence is CASSSTGTVRAFF. The CDR3 DNA reads as TGCGCCAGCAGCTCTACAGGGACGGTAAGGGCTTTCTTT.

This clone qualifies as medium-sized. V is TRBV5-4 and J is TRBJ2-4, with a possible D match to TRBD1 (5 bases). Germline V gene sequence: CDR1 SGHNT, CDR2 YYREEE (reference sequence). Trimming took 3 bases from V and 3 from J, leaving 10 bases between them. CDR3 size: 14 residues. In DNA, the CDR3 is TGTGCCAGCAGCTCACAGGATCACAAAAACATTCAGTACTTC. Amino acid sequence: CASSSQDHKNIQYF.

In its sample, this clone was seen once. The V gene is TRBV19, the J gene TRBJ1-2; 12 bases align to TRBD1. The junction had 9 bases not matched to a gene; V was cut back by 2 bases and J by 8 bases. The germline V gene has CDR1 LNHDA and CDR2 SQIVND (reference sequence). There are 16 residues in the CDR3. The CDR3 sequence: CASSITGTGGRGGYTF. Written as DNA, the CDR3 is TGTGCCAGTAGTATAACCGGGACAGGGGGCAGAGGAGGCTACACCTTC.

CDR3 sequence: CATSDSLGETQYF. For the CDR3, the DNA is TGTGCCACCAGTGATTCCCTCGGCGAGACCCAGTACTTC. The chain joins TRBV24-1 to TRBJ2-5; no clear D. Germline-derived CDR1 and CDR2 are KGHDR and SFDVKD. The V end lost 2 bases, the J end lost 5 bases, and 8 bases lay between the germline ends. CDR3 length: 13 residues.

This clone was seen once. The V and J genes are TRBV24-1 and TRBJ2-2, with 12 bases lining up with TRBD1. This CDR3 comprises 18 residues. The V and J ends lost 6 bases and 5 bases, in that order; junction bases with no gene match: 12. Germline CDR1 KGHDR, CDR2 SFDVKD. CDR3 nucleotides: TGTGCCACCAGTCGTGGTGGGACAGGGGGCATAGGGACCGGGGAGCTGTTTTTT. Translated, it gives CATSRGGTGGIGTGELFF.

CDR3 sequence: CSVEVTITLYNEQFF. DNA for the CDR3: TGCAGCGTTGAAGTGACGATTACCCTCTACAATGAGCAGTTCTTC. This chain connects TRBV29-1 to TRBJ2-1; D is unclear. The CDR3 consists of 15 residues. With 1 base removed from V and 3 bases from J, the gap between germline ends came to 13 bases. The germline V gene has CDR1 SQVTM and CDR2 ANQGSEA.

This clone appeared a single time. The rearrangement joins TRBV5-1 to TRBJ2-1; 11 bases line up with TRBD2. In germline, CDR1 is SGHRS, CDR2 YFSETQ. The CDR3 length is 14 residues. With V trimmed by 4 bases and J by 5 bases, 2 bases remained unmatched. The CDR3 protein is CASSLAGGNNEQFF. The CDR3 DNA follows: TGCGCCAGCAGCCTAGCGGGGGGAAACAATGAGCAGTTCTTC.

The chain uses TRBV19 and TRBJ1-2; D not resolved. The germline V and J ends were trimmed by 2 bases and 8 bases, with 9 bases remaining between them. Germline V lookup: CDR1 LNHDA, CDR2 SQIVND (reference sequence). This CDR3 spans 12 amino acids. The CDR3 is CASSIPYGGYTF. The DNA for the CDR3 is TGTGCCAGTAGTATACCCTACGGAGGCTACACCTTC. The variable domain in full, completed from reference TRBV19 and TRBJ1-2, reads DGGITQSPKYLFRKEGQNVTLSCEQNLNHDAMYWYRQDPGQGLRLIYYSQIVNDFQKGDIAEGYSVSREKKESFPLTVTSAQKNPTAFYLCASSIPYGGYTFGSGTRLTVV.

This clone has a handful of counts. The rearrangement joins TRBV2 to TRBJ1-5, with D possibly TRBD1 on 6 matching bases. The V end lost 2 bases, the J end lost 11 bases, and 13 bases lay between the germline ends. The CDR3 sequence is 13 residues long. In germline, CDR1 is SNHLY, CDR2 FYNNEI. This chain's CDR3 is CASSEPGAGAQHF. In DNA, the CDR3 is TGTGCCAGCAGTGAACCAGGGGCCGGGGCCCAGCATTTT.

About this clone itself: Germline is not matched at one junction end, which may reflect a read error. The chain is built from TRBV2 and TRBJ2-7; D perhaps matches TRBD2 (7 bases). The CDR3 runs 12 residues. Germline CDR1 is SNHLY and CDR2 is FYNNEI. The CDR3 DNA reads TGTGCCAGCACCGCAATAGGGGGGGGCGGAAACTTC. This codes for CASTAIGGGGNF.

This chain connects TRBV7-9 to TRBJ2-1; the D gene is possibly TRBD2 (5 bases). V was shortened by 5 bases and J by 6 bases, with 20 bases between the two germline ends. This CDR3 has 16 amino acids. The germline V gene encodes CDR1 SEHNR and CDR2 FQNEAQ (reference sequence). This CDR3 reads CASSPKDGQRVNEQFF. The CDR3 DNA is TGTGCCAGCAGCCCCAAGGATGGGCAGAGGGTCAATGAGCAGTTCTTC.

This chain joins TRBV30 and TRBJ2-7; no firm D call. Germline V gives CDR1 GTSNPN, CDR2 SVGIG (reference sequence). The CDR3 sequence is 12 residues long. V gave up 6 bases and J gave up 0 bases, with 9 bases separating them. This CDR3 reads CACGPSSYEQYF. The CDR3 coding sequence is TGTGCCTGTGGGCCGAGCTCCTACGAGCAGTACTTC.

This clone came up once. The J gene is TRBJ1-1, the V gene TRBV6-5, with a tentative D call TRBD1 (5 bases). CDR1 is MNHEY and CDR2 is SVGAGI in the germline V gene. Trimming stripped 0 bases from V and 0 bases from J, with 8 bases between. The CDR3 has 15 residues. CDR3 coding DNA: TGTGCCAGCAGTTACTCAGGGGAGATGAACACTGAAGCTTTCTTT. It translates to CASSYSGEMNTEAFF.

This clone has more than one count but fewer than ten. The chain employs TRBV4-2 and TRBJ1-6; tentatively, D is TRBD1 (6 bases). Germline V gene lookup returns CDR1 LGHNA and CDR2 YNFKEQ. This CDR3 is built from 15 residues. The germline V and J ends were trimmed by 2 bases and 13 bases, with 18 bases remaining between them. The chain's CDR3 is CASSQSGGGISPLHF. The CDR3 region has the DNA TGTGCCAGCAGCCAATCCGGAGGGGGGATCTCGCCCCTCCACTTT.

This rearrangement joins TRBV5-6 to TRBJ2-7; 7 bases match TRBD1. CDR3 length equals 13 residues. Germline assignment: CDR1 SGHDT and CDR2 YYEEEE. V was pared by 3 bases and J by 2 bases, with 2 bases of the junction left unmatched. CDR3 protein: CASSYRGPYEQYF. The CDR3, as DNA: TGTGCCAGCAGCTACAGGGGTCCCTACGAGCAGTACTTC.

The chain combines TRBV28 with TRBJ2-5, with D perhaps being TRBD1 or TRBD2 (5 bases each). CDR1 and CDR2 from the germline V gene are MDHEN and SYDVKM. The CDR3 runs to 15 residues. The ends were cut back, 3 bases at V and 1 base at J, with 12 bases in the middle. The CDR3 nucleotides are TGTGCCAGCAGTTTTGGGGGATTACTCCAAGAGACCCAGTACTTC. It specifies CASSFGGLLQETQYF.

V gene TRBV7-9 combines with J gene TRBJ1-1; 7 nucleotides line up with TRBD1. The V gene end was trimmed by 8 bases and the J gene end by 5 bases; junction bases not matched to a gene: 2. From germline, CDR1 is SEHNR and CDR2 FQNEAQ (reference sequence). This CDR3 spans 11 amino acids. CDR3 sequence (DNA): TGTGCCAGCCAGGGGGGGACTGAAGCTTTCTTT. Protein: CASQGGTEAFF.

The chain carries TRBV2 and TRBJ2-6; D not resolved. Germline CDR1 SNHLY, CDR2 FYNNEI. The CDR3 totals 15 residues. V lost 6 bases and J lost 0, with 9 bases in between. This chain's CDR3 is CASSAVFSGANVLTF. CDR3 bases: TGTGCCAGCAGCGCCGTATTCTCTGGGGCCAACGTCCTGACTTTC. The variable domain in full, completed from reference TRBV2 and TRBJ2-6, reads EPEVTQTPSHQVTQMGQEVILRCVPISNHLYFYWYRQILGQKVEFLVSFYNNEISEKSEIFDDQFSVERPDGSNFTLKIRSTKLEDSAMYFCASSAVFSGANVLTFGAGSRLTVL.

V and J are TRBV5-1 and TRBJ2-3; weak D call: TRBD2 (6 bases). Germline V gene sequence: CDR1 SGHRS, CDR2 YFSETQ. CDR3 size: 15 residues. Trimming shortened V by 5 bases and J by 2 bases, and 15 bases separated the two germline ends. The DNA of the CDR3 is TGCGCCAGCAGGGGTCTGGGGGGTACCACAGATACGCAGTATTTT. Amino acids: CASRGLGGTTDTQYF.

The V gene is TRBV6-6, the J gene TRBJ1-4; D ambiguous. V lost 7 bases and J 8 bases, leaving 14 bases between the germline ends. The V gene's germline CDR1 is MNHNY and CDR2 SVGAGI (reference sequence). The CDR3 is 13 amino acids. CDR3 in amino acids: CASTHSNYEKLFF. DNA of the CDR3: TGTGCCAGCACCCACTCCAACTACGAAAAACTGTTTTTT.

This chain links TRBV14 with TRBJ2-2, with D possibly TRBD1 on 6 matching bases. CDR3 length equals 14 residues. Deletions cut 6 bases from V and 5 bases from J, with 13 bases between. The germline V gene encodes CDR1 SGHDN and CDR2 FVKESK. The CDR3 sequence: CASRRDISTGELFF. In nucleotides, the CDR3 is TGTGCCAGCAGAAGGGACATCTCGACCGGGGAGCTGTTTTTT.

The rearrangement links TRBV5-4 to TRBJ2-7; 8 nucleotides agree with TRBD2. Germline assignment: CDR1 SGHNT and CDR2 YYREEE (reference sequence). The CDR3 has 15 amino acids. Losses at the gene ends were 1 base for V and 0 bases for J; bases not matched to a gene: 3. The chain's CDR3 is CASSLSGGSSYEQYF. The CDR3, as DNA: TGTGCCAGCAGCTTGAGCGGGGGAAGCTCCTACGAGCAGTACTTC.

The chain uses TRBV11-3 and TRBJ1-1; no firm D call. CDR1 is SGHNT and CDR2 is YENEEA in the germline V gene. The V end lost 5 bases, the J end lost 4 bases, and 20 bases lay between the germline ends. This CDR3 is 16 amino acids long. CDR3 residues: CASSPSDHGVITEAFF. Written as DNA, the CDR3 is TGTGCCAGCAGCCCATCAGACCACGGGGTAATCACTGAAGCTTTCTTT. Full variable domain (rest looked up from reference TRBV11-3 and TRBJ1-1): EAGVVQSPRYKIIEKKQPVAFWCNPISGHNTLYWYLQNLGQGPELLIRYENEEAVDDSQLPKDRFSAERLKGVDSTLKIQPAELGDSAVYLCASSPSDHGVITEAFFGQGTRLTVV.

The V gene is TRBV6-5, the J gene TRBJ1-1; D is undetermined. Germline V lookup: CDR1 MNHEY, CDR2 SVGAGI. Trimming took off 5 bases at V and 1 base at J, with 14 bases between the two ends. The CDR3 totals 15 residues. The CDR3 sequence: CASSLASLPNTEAFF. As DNA, the CDR3 is TGTGCCAGCAGTCTCGCGTCGCTCCCGAACACTGAAGCTTTCTTT.

This clone was recorded only once. The chain combines TRBV19 with TRBJ1-1; the match to TRBD1 covers 12 bases. The V gene's germline CDR1 is LNHDA and CDR2 SQIVND (reference sequence). This CDR3 has 17 residues. With V trimmed by 5 bases and J by 0 bases, 7 bases remained unmatched. CDR3 residues: CASSSGTGGSMNTEAFF. The DNA for the CDR3 is TGTGCCAGTAGTTCCGGGACAGGGGGCTCAATGAACACTGAAGCTTTCTTT.

The chain recombines TRBV7-8 with TRBJ1-1, with D maybe TRBD1 (5 bases). V was shortened by 1 base and J by 4 bases, with 10 bases between the two germline ends. The CDR3 contains 14 residues. Per the germline V gene, CDR1 is SGHVS and CDR2 is FQNEAQ. CDR3 in amino acids: CASSLGGTSTEAFF. The CDR3 DNA reads TGTGCCAGCAGCTTAGGGGGCACGAGCACTGAAGCTTTCTTT.

This chain uses TRBV6-5 with TRBJ1-6; weak D call: TRBD1 (6 bases). This CDR3 comprises 13 residues. Germline V gene lookup returns CDR1 MNHEY and CDR2 SVGAGI. V lost 6 bases and J 10 bases, leaving 13 bases between the germline ends. DNA of the CDR3: TGTGCCAGCAGCGTGGGGGGCGGGTCACCCCTCCACTTT. Its protein is CASSVGGGSPLHF.